This is a list of T cell receptor beta chains from one sample in a study of cytomegalovirus exposure and HLA in healthy donors. Clones were read by immunoSEQ multiplex PCR, and TCRdb kept only the in-frame ones, dropping some. In the table there are roughly 100,000 clones, about 81% of which are singletons. Sequences were obtained from PBMCs. These receptors were obtained from a man aged 25-40 years in good health and CMV-seronegative. The CDR3 runs from the conserved cysteine through the conserved F or W. Each record gives: clone size, V gene, J gene, D gene, CDR3 DNA, CDR3 protein. The D gene is left open where the match is weak. Clone size is shown for a subset of rows, as once, few, many or a class of expanded clone.

>NA|TRBV11-3|TRBJ2-2|NA
TGTGCCACCCGGGATCCGAACACCGGGGAGCTGTTTTTT
CATRDPNTGELFF
>NA|TRBV7-2|TRBJ1-6|NA
TGTGCCAGCAGCCACCAGAGGGGACTACGCGGGAATAATTCACCCCTCCACTTT
CASSHQRGLRGNNSPLHF
>once|TRBV29-1|TRBJ2-7|TRBD1
TGCAGCGTTGAAGGGTTCCAGGGGGCGGTTGCCGAGCAGTACTTC
CSVEGFQGAVAEQYF
>NA|TRBV29-1|TRBJ2-1|TRBD2
TGCAGCGCCCGAGGGACTAGCGGGGGGGCGAGGAATGAGCAGTTCTTC
CSARGTSGGARNEQFF
>NA|TRBV19|TRBJ2-7|TRBD1
TGTGCCAGTAGTACGACAGGGGGGGACGAGCAGTACTTC
CASSTTGGDEQYF
>NA|TRBV7-9|TRBJ2-2|NA
TGTGCCAGCAGCTTATCCGCAGGAACGATCACCGGGGAGCTGTTTTTT
CASSLSAGTITGELFF
>NA|TRBV5-1|TRBJ2-7|TRBD1
TGCGCCAGCAGCTTGGTGGGGACAGGGCCCTACGAGCAGTACTTC
CASSLVGTGPYEQYF
>NA|TRBV2|TRBJ1-5|NA
TGTGCCAGCGGGGAGCAGCCCCAGCATTTT
CASGEQPQHF
>NA|TRBV7-9|TRBJ2-7|NA
TGTGCCAGCAGCTTAGGATCGAGCGGAACCTACGAGCAGTACTTC
CASSLGSSGTYEQYF
>once|TRBV12-5|TRBJ1-1|NA
TGTGCTAGTGGTTTGGTACGATTTGCGGACATTCACACTGAAGCTTTCTTT
CASGLVRFADIHTEAFF
>NA|TRBV7-9|TRBJ2-3|NA
TGTGCCAGCAGCCATCCCCGGGACGAGGGACTGACAGATACGCAGTATTTT
CASSHPRDEGLTDTQYF
>few|TRBV7-7|TRBJ2-5|TRBD1
TGTGCTAGCAGCCGGGACAGGGGAACAGAGACCCAGTACTTC
CASSRDRGTETQYF
>NA|TRBV27|TRBJ2-2|TRBD1
TGTGCCAGCACTCACCGGGACAGGGTTGGCACCGGGGAGCTGTTTTTT
CASTHRDRVGTGELFF
>NA|TRBV7-6|TRBJ2-7|NA
TGTGCCAGCAGCTTATTTGAGGGGGGGAACGAGCAGTACTTC
CASSLFEGGNEQYF
>NA|TRBV27|TRBJ2-1|TRBD2
TGTGCCAGCAGCCGGGGACTAGCGGGGATAATCTACAATGAGCAGTTCTTC
CASSRGLAGIIYNEQFF
>once|TRBV4-3|TRBJ1-5|NA
TGCGCCAGCAGCCTCCGAGGGGGTTCGAGCAATCAGCCCCAGCATTTT
CASSLRGGSSNQPQHF
>NA|TRBV29-1|TRBJ1-1|NA
TGCAGCGTCCGCCGACAGCTTTACACTGAAGCTTTCTTT
CSVRRQLYTEAFF
>NA|TRBV5-4|TRBJ2-7|NA
TGTGCCAGCAGCCGGGGGAGATCTTACGAGCAGTACTTC
CASSRGRSYEQYF
>NA|TRBV6-5|TRBJ2-7|NA
TGTGCCAGCAGTTCTAAGTACAGCTCCTACGAGCAGTACTTC
CASSSKYSSYEQYF
>NA|TRBV7-9|TRBJ1-2|TRBD1
TGTGCCAGCAGCGTGACAGGGATTTATGGCTACACCTTC
CASSVTGIYGYTF
>few|TRBV4-3|TRBJ2-2|TRBD1
TGCGCCAGCAGCCAATCACGGACAGGCTCGAACACCGGGGAGCTGTTTTTT
CASSQSRTGSNTGELFF
>NA|TRBV5-4|TRBJ2-5|NA
TGTGCCAGCACCCTTGGGCCCAGCAGGCAAGAGACCCAGTACTTC
CASTLGPSRQETQYF
>NA|TRBV14|TRBJ2-7|TRBD2
TGTGCCAGCAGCCAAGATCTAGCGGGATACGAGCAGTACTTC
CASSQDLAGYEQYF
>NA|TRBV9|TRBJ2-2|NA
TGTACCAGCAGCAAAGGGACACAGAACACCGGGGAGCTGTTTTTT
CTSSKGTQNTGELFF
>NA|TRBV4-3|TRBJ2-3|NA
TGCGCCAGCAGCCAAGATAGGCAGGTCTTTAGCACAGATACGCAGTATTTT
CASSQDRQVFSTDTQYF
>NA|TRBV10-1|TRBJ1-3|NA
TGCGCCAGCAGTGACGGGGCTGGAAACACCATATATTTT
CASSDGAGNTIYF
>once|TRBV28|TRBJ1-1|NA
TGTGCCAGCAGCTCCTGGGACTCAATGAACACTGAAGCTTTCTTT
CASSSWDSMNTEAFF
>NA|TRBV7-8|TRBJ2-1|NA
TGTGCCAGCAGCTTAGGGTATGGGAGCTCCTACAATGAGCAGTTCTTC
CASSLGYGSSYNEQFF
>once|TRBV27|TRBJ1-1|TRBD1
TGTGCCAGCAGTAGGACAGGACGTGCCTCTGAAGCTTTCTTT
CASSRTGRASEAFF
>NA|TRBV18|TRBJ1-2|NA
TGTGCCAGCTCACCAACCCGGGACTATGGCTACACCTTC
CASSPTRDYGYTF
>few|TRBV6-5|TRBJ1-1|NA
TGTGCCAGCAGTTACTCGAGCGGGGGGAACACTGAAGCTTTCTTT
CASSYSSGGNTEAFF
>NA|TRBV18|TRBJ2-7|TRBD1
TGTGCCAGCTCACCAGGGGCAGGGGGTGCCTACGAGCAGTACTTC
CASSPGAGGAYEQYF